In this sample, the clone carrying this TCR beta chain is medium-sized. Its antigen is unidentified. This sample includes further DNA sequences coding for the same CDR3. The sample belongs to a study of T cell responses to AZD1222 COVID-19 vaccine. Study-level points and caveats: Nearly half of spike-specific TCRs reportedly target unmutated variant regions. Repertoires were obtained solely post-peak T cell response. Possibly, clonal diversity was underestimated; donors were largely white British and included more females.

Clones were sequenced by immunoSEQ multiplex PCR, and TCRdb holds only the in-frame ones, with some missing. This sample yields some 100,000 clones, of which approximately 87% are seen a single time; 4.2% belongs to the top ten. The sequenced sample was peripheral blood, obtained on day 0 of MenACWY control vaccination. This clonotype originated in an adult in good health.

CDR3 in amino acids: CASSQGQGYGYTF. In DNA form, the CDR3 reads TGTGCCAGCAGCCAGGGACAGGGCTATGGCTACACCTTC. The chain uses TRBV3-1 (or the pseudogene TRBV3-2) and TRBJ1-2; 9 bases are a match to TRBD1. Germline CDR1 LGHDT, CDR2 YNNKEL (reference sequence). The CDR3 is 13 residues long. With V trimmed by 3 bases and J by 4 bases, 0 bases remained unmatched.